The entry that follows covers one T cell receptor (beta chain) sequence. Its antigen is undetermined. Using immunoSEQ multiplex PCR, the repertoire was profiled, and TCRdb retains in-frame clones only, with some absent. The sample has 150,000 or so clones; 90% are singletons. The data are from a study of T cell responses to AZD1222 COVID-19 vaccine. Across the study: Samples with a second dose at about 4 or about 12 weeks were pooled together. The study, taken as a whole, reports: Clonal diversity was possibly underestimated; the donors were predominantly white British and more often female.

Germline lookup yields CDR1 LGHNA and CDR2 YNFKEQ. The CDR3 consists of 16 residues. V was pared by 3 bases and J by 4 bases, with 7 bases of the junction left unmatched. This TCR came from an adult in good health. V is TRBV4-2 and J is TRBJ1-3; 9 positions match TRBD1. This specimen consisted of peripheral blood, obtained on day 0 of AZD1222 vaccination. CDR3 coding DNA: TGTGCCAGCAGCCAGGGGACAGGGTTGGACGGAAACACCATATATTTT. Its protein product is CASSQGTGLDGNTIYF.